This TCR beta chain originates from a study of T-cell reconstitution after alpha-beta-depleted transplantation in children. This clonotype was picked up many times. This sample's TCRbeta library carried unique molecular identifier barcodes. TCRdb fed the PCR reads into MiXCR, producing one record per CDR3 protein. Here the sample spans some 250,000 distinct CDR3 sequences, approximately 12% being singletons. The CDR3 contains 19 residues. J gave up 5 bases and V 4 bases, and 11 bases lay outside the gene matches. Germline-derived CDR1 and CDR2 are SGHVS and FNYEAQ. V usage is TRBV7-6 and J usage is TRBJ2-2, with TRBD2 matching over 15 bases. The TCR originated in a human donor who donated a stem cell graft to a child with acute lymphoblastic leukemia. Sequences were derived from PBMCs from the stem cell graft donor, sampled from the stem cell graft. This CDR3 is CASSYLAGTSGGPTGELFF. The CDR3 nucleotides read TGTGCCAGCAGCTACCTTGCCGGGACTAGCGGGGGGCCAACCGGGGAGCTGTTTTTT. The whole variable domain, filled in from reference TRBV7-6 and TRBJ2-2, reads GAGVSQSPRYKVTKRGQDVALRCDPISGHVSLYWYRQALGQGPEFLTYFNYEAQQDKSGLPNDRFSAERPEGSISTLTIQRTEQRDSAMYRCASSYLAGTSGGPTGELFFGEGSRLTVL.